This record looks at one TCR beta chain sequence and its context. This entry is derived from a study of blood T cell repertoires in COVID-19. Overall study context: COVID-19 samples from acute and convalescent phases originated in the United States, Italy and Spain.

The germline gives CDR1 MDHEN, CDR2 SYDVKM. The V segment lost 6 bases and the J segment 9 bases; nucleotides outside the gene matches: 17. CDR3 length: 18 amino acids. Living in under 30 US areas, the participants were between about 18 and 100 years of age. Participants were placed into cohorts based on the clinical history they reported. The data were produced by immunoSEQ multiplex PCR, yet TCRdb's version contains in-frame clones alone and is incomplete. Of about 310,000 clones detected, almost 90% appear once; the ten largest clones hold around 4.5%. The sequence was obtained from a young woman with acute COVID-19. The material sequenced was PBMCs or T cells enriched from blood (not recorded which). This chain joins TRBV28 and TRBJ1-6; 10 bases map to TRBD1. Written as DNA, the CDR3 is TGTGCCAGCAGCCGGGACAGGGGTGTGGTAATGCTAGGTTCACCCCTCCACTTT. Protein sequence: CASSRDRGVVMLGSPLHF.